These 11 T cell receptor beta chains were sequenced from one sample in a study of naive and memory T cell subsets. Two oligonucleotides, mixed equimolar, formed the beta constant-region primer covering TRBC1 and TRBC2. In TCRdb, the UMI-ligation and nested PCR reads were re-called with MiXCR into one record per CDR3 protein. Of 89,000 or so distinct CDR3 sequences in the sample, about an eighth were seen once. Sequenced: central memory CD4+ T cells from blood. These TCRs come from a human donor in good health.

CDR3 sequence: CASSETSGSGREQYF. The DNA of the CDR3 is TGTGCCAGCAGTGAAACTAGCGGGAGCGGTCGGGAGCAGTACTTC. V gene TRBV6-2 or TRBV6-3 combines with J gene TRBJ2-7, with 11 positions matching TRBD2. The V and J ends lost 5 bases and 7 bases, in that order; junction bases with no gene match: 10. Germline values: CDR1 MNHEY, CDR2 SVGEGT. The CDR3 covers 15 residues.

This clonotype was detected only a few times. This chain links TRBV7-8 with TRBJ1-4; 8 bases are shared with TRBD1. This CDR3 comprises 14 residues. CDR1 and CDR2 from the germline V gene are SGHVS and FQNEAQ. V gave up 6 bases and J gave up 7 bases; unmatched junction bases: 7. The CDR3 loop is CASRMDRVGEKLFF. Written as DNA, the CDR3 is TGTGCCAGCAGAATGGACAGGGTCGGTGAAAAACTGTTTTTT.

This clonotype was seen only a few times. This sequence joins TRBV28 and TRBJ2-4; D is undetermined. The CDR3 length is 16 residues. Germline V gene sequence: CDR1 MDHEN, CDR2 SYDVKM. V lost 3 bases and J 0 bases, leaving 12 bases between the germline ends. The CDR3 region is CASSLFGSLAKNIQYF. The CDR3 DNA reads TGTGCCAGCAGTTTGTTCGGGTCCTTAGCCAAAAACATTCAGTACTTC.

This clonotype was found many times. The gene calls are TRBV2 and TRBJ2-7, with D perhaps matching TRBD1 (6 bases). V dropped 10 bases and J dropped 0 bases, with 13 bases sitting between them. The CDR3 has 13 amino acids. Germline CDR1 and CDR2: SNHLY and FYNNEI. Written as DNA, the CDR3 is TGTGCCAACCGACAGGTGTCCTCCTACGAGCAGTACTTC. It specifies CANRQVSSYEQYF.

This clonotype has ten or more counts. The J gene is TRBJ1-2, the V gene TRBV7-2; D is uncertain. CDR3 length equals 14 residues. Trimming took off 4 bases at V and 0 bases at J, with 9 bases between the two ends. Germline CDR1 is SGHTA and CDR2 is FQGNSA. CDR3 residues: CASSSGLANYGYTF. The CDR3 DNA follows: TGTGCCAGCAGCTCAGGACTGGCTAACTATGGCTACACCTTC.

This clonotype has just a few counts. The chain couples TRBV6-2 or TRBV6-3 to TRBJ1-5; D perhaps matches TRBD1 (5 bases). The CDR3 has 13 amino acids. The ends were cut back, 6 bases at V and 5 bases at J, with 11 bases in the middle. Looked up from germline, CDR1 is MNHEY and CDR2 is SVGEGT. The CDR3, as DNA: TGTGCCAGCAGCCCCCTCAGGGATCAGCCCCAGCATTTT. Its protein product is CASSPLRDQPQHF.

The rearrangement links TRBV29-1 to TRBJ2-7; D ambiguous. Trimming took 7 bases from V and 0 from J, leaving 13 bases between them. This CDR3 spans 13 amino acids. Germline-derived CDR1 and CDR2 are SQVTM and ANQGSEA. Here the CDR3 DNA reads TGCAGCGGGTTCCTTCAAAGCTCCTACGAGCAGTACTTC. Translation: CSGFLQSSYEQYF.

This clonotype was counted at least ten times. The V gene is TRBV7-2, the J gene TRBJ2-7; D is possibly TRBD1 (6 bases). Trimming removed 2 bases from V and 3 bases from J, with 11 bases in between. Germline V gives CDR1 SGHTA, CDR2 FQGNSA. The CDR3 totals 14 residues. The DNA of the CDR3 is TGTGCCAGCAGCTTAATGCAGGGGAACTACGAGCAGTACTTC. This sequence encodes CASSLMQGNYEQYF.

This clonotype was detected a few times. Here the CDR3 reads CASSSPLGSHNEQFF. DNA of the CDR3: TGTGCCAGCAGTTCCCCCCTGGGGTCGCACAATGAGCAGTTCTTC. The chain carries TRBV6-2 or TRBV6-3 and TRBJ2-1; no clear D. CDR1 and CDR2 from the germline V gene are MNHEY and SVGEGT. The CDR3 extends over 15 amino acids. V lost 4 bases and J lost 5, with 15 bases in between.

This sequence joins TRBV20-1 and TRBJ2-5; 7 bases fit TRBD1. Germline trimming cut 6 bases from V and 5 bases from J; bases unmatched to any gene: 15. This CDR3 is built from 15 residues. Germline CDR1 is DFQATT and CDR2 is SNEGSKA (reference sequence). The CDR3 region is CSATGYRGREETQYF. CDR3 bases: TGCAGTGCCACAGGCTACAGGGGAAGGGAGGAGACCCAGTACTTC.

The chain joins TRBV5-1 to TRBJ2-5; TRBD2 agrees at 13 bases. Germline V CDR1 and CDR2: SGHRS, YFSETQ. V gave up 4 bases and J gave up 1 base; unmatched junction bases: 10. This CDR3 is built from 18 residues. The CDR3, as DNA: TGCGCCAGCAGCCCTAGGGCCGGGACTAGCGGGGCCCAAGAGACCCAGTACTTC. Residues: CASSPRAGTSGAQETQYF.